This T cell receptor (beta chain) was documented in a study of CD8 T cells in Susac syndrome (dated by TCRdb to between 2017 and 2020). About the full investigation: Among the Susac syndrome patients who were sequenced, clinically active disease was present in five or six and clinical remission was observed in under ten. Susac syndrome patients were therapy-naive, on corticosteroids (some also receiving IVIg), or on IVIg alone at blood withdrawal. Repertoire sequencing was used to test whether CD8+ T cell activation and differentiation in Susac syndrome was antigen driven.

RNA was extracted using the RNeasy kit, and roughly 0.45 to 1 microgram was reverse transcribed with random hexamers. The immunoSEQ multiplex PCR assay, which covers 54 Vbeta and 13 Jbeta segments, was used to amplify TCR beta CDR3 regions. Bias from PCR amplification was corrected by using a synthetic template baseline for primer optimization and for computational correction. On the authors' methods: Only productive sequences were kept, with reads annotated to V, D and J genes according to IMGT and analyzed in immunoSEQ Analyzer. Clonality was calculated as one minus the Shannon entropy normalized by log2 of the number of productive unique sequences. Public and private clones were assessed among the 100 most prevalent clones of each patient and control. Clones were defined as Susac-specific when absent from the healthy and MS cohorts, from approximately 970 published viral clones and from other ImmuneACCESS disease sequences. The public reads were run again by TCRdb, first through fastp at Q25 and then through MiXCR, and only productive beta chains were kept. Each CDR3 protein gets just one entry, which takes the most common genes and DNA from the rows behind it. The V and J calls shown here were made by TCRdb, not taken from the authors' results. The table for this sample lists around 150,000 distinct CDR3 sequences; approximately 95% of them were counted only once. 0.14% of the sample is held by the ten biggest clonotypes.

The paper's findings and limits, for the study overall: The number of individuals in the TCR sequencing and HLA analysis was acknowledged as relatively small. The CD4+ T cell repertoire of patients with Susac syndrome showed no detectable clonal expansion.

High-throughput TCR beta sequencing profiled peripheral blood CD8+ and CD4+ T cells from healthy donors, Susac syndrome patients and multiple sclerosis patients. The Susac syndrome patients fulfilled recently defined diagnostic criteria for definite or probable disease. Bulk CD8+ and CD4+ T cells were purified by magnetic negative isolation, while CD8+ TEMRA cells were enriched using FACS. Blood was collected in EDTA tubes and processed within 24 hours, with PBMCs isolated through density gradient centrifugation. PBMCs intended for TCR sequencing were cryopreserved in liquid nitrogen and thawed later in a water bath at 37 degrees C. The sorted or isolated CD4+, CD8+ and CD8+ TEMRA cells reached a purity of at least 90%. The germline ends are 22 bases apart after V is trimmed by 4 bases and J by 4 bases. The cysteine opens and the phenylalanine closes a CDR3 of 16 amino acids. The sequence is cut down to CDR3 DNA, 48 bases in frame from base 1. Reading the germline V gene (reference sequence) gives CDR1 DFQATT and CDR2 SNEGSKA.

As concerns this clonotype: Its antigen is not yet known. Base qualities are not recorded, but no much larger clone differs from it by a single base.

This chain is built from TRBV20-1 and TRBJ1-2; no D gene call is confident. The receptor comes from a human donor with Susac syndrome. Sequencing was done on a sample of CD4+ T cells from PBMCs. The CDR3 region reads CSATGNTRGSRYGYTF. The DNA sequence follows: TGCAGTGCTACTGGAAACACCCGTGGATCTCGCTATGGCTACACCTTC.